The entry that follows covers one T cell receptor beta chain sequence. TCRdb ran MiXCR on the 5' RACE reads and lists one entry per CDR3 protein. The sample shows 100,000 to 120,000 distinct CDR3 sequences, roughly a sixth of them seen only once. The data were taken from a study of T-cell memory formation after mild COVID-19. Across the study: In these data, TCR clusters were largely donor specific.

CDR3 size: 12 residues. Germline V gene data show CDR1 as SQVTM and CDR2 as ANQGSEA. Trimming left V 3 bases short and J 5 bases short, with 10 bases between. The sample taken for sequencing was PBMCs or a T cell subset sorted from them (not recorded which). The chain joins TRBV29-1 to TRBJ1-2; D not resolved. The receptor comes from a man younger than 35 who had mild COVID-19 (a few samples of this study predate the infection). Cell type and time point are not known. The CDR3 DNA is TGCAGCGTTGATGTAGGAGGTTATGGCTACACCTTC. Residues: CSVDVGGYGYTF. The whole variable domain, remainder taken from reference TRBV29-1 and TRBJ1-2, is SAVISQKPSRDICQRGTSLTIQCQVDSQVTMMFWYRQQPGQSLTLIATANQGSEATYESGFVIDKFPISRPNLTFSTLTVSNMSPEDSSIYLCSVDVGGYGYTFGSGTRLTVV.